Listed here are 21 T cell receptor beta chains from one sample, sequenced in a study of cytomegalovirus exposure and HLA in healthy donors (dated by TCRdb to about 2017). The library was built by means of the immunoSEQ multiplex PCR assay. In its TCRdb copy, this immuneACCESS table keeps in-frame sequences only and misses some clones. Where compared with another copy, unresolved V genes explain less than half of these, and the others have no known cause. For this sample there are 150,000 to 180,000 clones; 86% appear just once. Of the sample, about a fifth falls within the top ten clones. Input material: PBMCs. All receptors come from a man between 18 and 29 years old in good health and CMV-seropositive.

The V and J genes are TRBV19 and TRBJ2-3, with a weak D call TRBD2 (6 bases). Trimming removed 6 bases at V and 3 bases at J, with 13 bases between. CDR3 length: 14 amino acids. The V gene's germline CDR1 is LNHDA and CDR2 SQIVND (reference sequence). CDR3 in amino acids: CASSSQRVTDTQYF. Written as DNA, the CDR3 is TGTGCCAGTAGCTCTCAGCGGGTAACAGATACGCAGTATTTT.

V gene TRBV5-4 combines with J gene TRBJ2-7, with 7 positions matching TRBD1. CDR1 and CDR2 from the germline V gene are SGHNT and YYREEE (reference sequence). There are 15 residues in the CDR3. V lost 3 bases, J lost 2 bases, and 8 bases stayed unmatched. CDR3 sequence: CASSSRGGSAYEQYF. The CDR3 DNA reads TGTGCCAGCAGCTCAAGAGGGGGCTCGGCCTACGAGCAGTACTTC. Looking up the rest from reference TRBV5-4 and TRBJ2-7 gives the full variable domain: ETGVTQSPTHLIKTRGQQVTLRCSSQSGHNTVSWYQQALGQGPQFIFQYYREEENGRGNFPPRFSGLQFPNYSSELNVNALELDDSALYLCASSSRGGSAYEQYFGPGTRLTVT.

The chain uses TRBV5-1 and TRBJ1-3, with a tentative D call TRBD1 (5 bases). Trimming stripped 1 base from V and 2 bases from J, with 10 bases between. Per germline, CDR1 SGHRS and CDR2 YFSETQ. This CDR3 region has 15 residues. The CDR3, as DNA: TGCGCCAGCAGCTTGAATCAGGGTCCTGGAAACACCATATATTTT. Protein product: CASSLNQGPGNTIYF.

The chain employs TRBV5-1 and TRBJ1-1; 9 nucleotides align to TRBD1. V gave up 6 bases and J gave up 7 bases; unmatched junction bases: 4. In germline, CDR1 is SGHRS, CDR2 YFSETQ. CDR3 length equals 12 residues. DNA of the CDR3: TGCGCCAGCATGGGACAGGGCCTTGAAGCTTTCTTT. It yields the protein CASMGQGLEAFF.

V and J are TRBV11-3 and TRBJ1-1, with D unresolved. CDR3 length equals 13 residues. Germline CDR1 and CDR2: SGHNT and YENEEA. V was shortened by 0 bases and J by 3 bases, with 5 bases between the two germline ends. The CDR3 loop reads CASSLDADTEAFF. The CDR3 bases are TGTGCCAGCAGCTTAGACGCGGACACTGAAGCTTTCTTT.

The CDR3 DNA follows: TGTGCCACCTCCCGGGGGTCTGAAGCTTTCTTT. Translated: CATSRGSEAFF. The chain is built from TRBV13 and TRBJ1-1; TRBD1 might be the D (5 bases). From germline, CDR1 is PRHDT and CDR2 FYEKMQ (reference sequence). V dropped 10 bases and J dropped 6 bases, with 12 bases sitting between them. CDR3 length: 11 residues.

This chain links TRBV7-3 with TRBJ2-3; D is possibly TRBD1 (5 bases). This CDR3 contains 15 residues. Germline-derived CDR1 and CDR2 are SGHTA and FQGTGA. V shed 1 base and J shed 2 bases, with 10 bases lying between them. The CDR3 region has the DNA TGTGCCAGCAGCTTAATGGGGCTTAACACAGATACGCAGTATTTT. Residues: CASSLMGLNTDTQYF.

The chain employs TRBV7-9 and TRBJ1-2; 9 nucleotides match TRBD1. CDR1 is SEHNR and CDR2 is FQNEAQ in the germline V gene (reference sequence). CDR3 length equals 16 residues. Trimming removed 6 bases from V and 6 bases from J; junction bases left unmatched: 14. The CDR3 coding sequence is TGTGCCAGCAGTCCCCCAACCGGGACAGGGAAAGATGGCTACACCTTC. Protein: CASSPPTGTGKDGYTF.

The V gene is TRBV6-5, the J gene TRBJ1-5; the D gene is possibly TRBD1 (5 bases). The CDR3 length is 15 residues. Deletions cut 0 bases from V and 4 bases from J, with 10 bases between. CDR1 is MNHEY, CDR2 SVGAGI, per germline. The CDR3 spells CASSYSGEGNQPQHF. The CDR3 coding sequence is TGTGCCAGCAGTTACTCGGGGGAGGGGAATCAGCCCCAGCATTTT.

This clone has ten or more counts. V usage is TRBV7-6 and J usage is TRBJ1-2; the match to TRBD1 covers 7 bases. V lost 1 base to trimming and J lost 3 bases; unmatched junction nucleotides: 5. The V gene's germline CDR1 is SGHVS and CDR2 FNYEAQ. The CDR3 has 15 residues. The CDR3 spells CASSLDPTGDYGYTF. The CDR3 nucleotides are TGTGCCAGCAGCTTAGACCCTACAGGGGACTATGGCTACACCTTC.

This clone appeared a few times. The chain combines TRBV28 with TRBJ1-5, with D perhaps matching TRBD1 (5 bases). V shed 4 bases and J shed 0 bases, with 10 bases lying between them. This CDR3 spans 15 amino acids. Germline V gene sequence: CDR1 MDHEN, CDR2 SYDVKM. The CDR3 coding sequence is TGTGCCAGCAGTTCTAGCGGGGGTAGCAATCAGCCCCAGCATTTT. It is translated as CASSSSGGSNQPQHF.

J is TRBJ2-3 and V is TRBV7-2; weak D call: TRBD2 (7 bases). The germline V and J ends were trimmed by 8 bases and 0 bases, with 12 bases remaining between them. Per germline, CDR1 SGHTA and CDR2 FQGNSA. The CDR3 sequence is 14 residues long. Here the CDR3 reads CASGGGWSTDTQYF. The DNA of the CDR3 is TGTGCCAGCGGGGGGGGCTGGAGCACAGATACGCAGTATTTT.

V usage is TRBV15 and J usage is TRBJ1-5, with a possible D match to TRBD1 (5 bases). Trimming shortened V by 3 bases and J by 9 bases, and 18 bases separated the two germline ends. Germline CDR1 is LNHNV and CDR2 is YYDKDF (reference sequence). The CDR3 spans 15 residues. CDR3 sequence: CATSRSSTGEWPQHF. The CDR3, as DNA: TGTGCCACCAGCAGGAGTAGTACGGGGGAATGGCCCCAGCATTTT.

In this sample, this clone turned up a few times. The rearrangement joins TRBV5-1 to TRBJ1-2; perhaps TRBD1 as D (6 bases). In germline, CDR1 is SGHRS, CDR2 YFSETQ. This CDR3 comprises 14 residues. V was pared by 1 base and J by 3 bases, with 10 bases between. Written as DNA, the CDR3 is TGCGCCAGCAGCTTGCCAGGGGATTACTATGGCTACACCTTC. This codes for CASSLPGDYYGYTF.

The chain combines TRBV6-6 with TRBJ2-2; D might be TRBD1 (7 bases). Germline V CDR1 and CDR2: MNHNY, SVGAGI (reference sequence). Deletions cut 6 bases from V and 11 bases from J, with 16 bases between. The CDR3 is 13 residues long. CDR3 in DNA: TGTGCCAGCAGCAGAGGGACAGCGGGCGAGCTGTTTTTT. It encodes CASSRGTAGELFF.

The gene calls are TRBV5-1 and TRBJ2-2, with D tentatively TRBD2 (6 bases). Germline-derived CDR1 and CDR2 are SGHRS and YFSETQ. V was pared by 1 base and J by 0 bases, with 10 bases between. This CDR3 contains 16 residues. Here the CDR3 reads CASSLLGDSNTGELFF. CDR3 bases: TGCGCCAGCAGCTTGCTCGGGGACTCGAACACCGGGGAGCTGTTTTTT.

The chain links TRBV19 to TRBJ2-7, with D possibly matching TRBD1 (6 bases). Germline V CDR1 and CDR2: LNHDA, SQIVND (reference sequence). The V gene lost 1 base and the J gene lost 6 bases, with 7 bases spanning the gap. This CDR3 has 12 residues. CDR3 bases: TGTGCCAGTAGTATAGGAGGGGGCGAGCAGTACTTC. Protein product: CASSIGGGEQYF.

This chain links TRBV18 with TRBJ1-2; possible D gene TRBD1, 5 bases. The V and J ends lost 6 bases and 7 bases respectively, with 24 bases between them. Germline V gene sequence: CDR1 KGHSH, CDR2 LQKENI. This CDR3 is built from 16 residues. CDR3: CASSLSRQGPTGGYTF. DNA of the CDR3: TGTGCCAGCTCCCTATCTAGGCAGGGCCCTACCGGTGGCTACACCTTC. The variable domain in full, completed from reference TRBV18 and TRBJ1-2, reads NAGVMQNPRHLVRRRGQEARLRCSPMKGHSHVYWYRQLPEEGLKFMVYLQKENIIDESGMPKERFSAEFPKEGPSILRIQQVVRGDSAAYFCASSLSRQGPTGGYTFGSGTRLTVV.

As DNA, the CDR3 is TGCAGCTCGGACAGAGGCTACACCTTC. Its translation: CSSDRGYTF. J is TRBJ1-2 and V is TRBV29-1; tentative D call: TRBD1 (6 bases). The CDR3 contains 9 residues. The germline V gene has CDR1 SQVTM and CDR2 ANQGSEA. Trimming removed 8 bases from V and 8 bases from J, with 9 bases in between.

The chain joins TRBV29-1 to TRBJ1-3; maybe TRBD1 (5 bases). This CDR3 is 13 amino acids long. Germline V lookup: CDR1 SQVTM, CDR2 ANQGSEA. V was clipped by 3 bases and J by 0 bases, with 6 bases between them. This chain's CDR3 is CSVDQGSGNTIYF. DNA of the CDR3: TGCAGCGTTGATCAGGGCTCTGGAAACACCATATATTTT.

This clone has just one count. The V gene is TRBV11-2, the J gene TRBJ2-7, with TRBD1 matching 8 bases. Per germline, CDR1 SGHAT and CDR2 FQNNGV. Trimming took 5 bases from V and 4 from J; bases not matched to a gene: 7. CDR3 length: 14 amino acids. The DNA of the CDR3 is TGTGCCAGCAGCCGACGGACAGGGAAATACGAGCAGTACTTC. It specifies CASSRRTGKYEQYF.